The present entry profiles one TCR beta chain with its context. There are 15 residues in the CDR3. Trimming removed 0 bases from V and 2 bases from J, with 12 bases in between. Germline lookup yields CDR1 SGHKS and CDR2 YYEKEE (reference sequence). This entry comes from a study of blood T cell repertoires in COVID-19. Study information: From the United States, Italy and Spain came samples of acute and convalescent COVID-19.

The assay was immunoSEQ multiplex PCR, and TCRdb's table has in-frame clones only and misses some. Of some 200,000 clones in the sample, roughly 86% were seen once. The receptor comes from a man aged 35-49 years with active or convalescent COVID-19. The rearrangement joins TRBV5-5 to TRBJ2-7; the D gene is possibly TRBD1 (6 bases). Sequenced sample: peripheral blood. CDR3 sequence: CASSLAQGRPYEQYF. Here the CDR3 DNA reads TGTGCCAGCAGCTTGGCCCAGGGGCGACCCTACGAGCAGTACTTC. Drawing the rest from reference TRBV5-5 and TRBJ2-7, the complete variable domain is DAGVTQSPTHLIKTRGQQVTLRCSPISGHKSVSWYQQVLGQGPQFIFQYYEKEERGRGNFPDRFSARQFPNYSSELNVNALLLGDSALYLCASSLAQGRPYEQYFGPGTRLTVT.